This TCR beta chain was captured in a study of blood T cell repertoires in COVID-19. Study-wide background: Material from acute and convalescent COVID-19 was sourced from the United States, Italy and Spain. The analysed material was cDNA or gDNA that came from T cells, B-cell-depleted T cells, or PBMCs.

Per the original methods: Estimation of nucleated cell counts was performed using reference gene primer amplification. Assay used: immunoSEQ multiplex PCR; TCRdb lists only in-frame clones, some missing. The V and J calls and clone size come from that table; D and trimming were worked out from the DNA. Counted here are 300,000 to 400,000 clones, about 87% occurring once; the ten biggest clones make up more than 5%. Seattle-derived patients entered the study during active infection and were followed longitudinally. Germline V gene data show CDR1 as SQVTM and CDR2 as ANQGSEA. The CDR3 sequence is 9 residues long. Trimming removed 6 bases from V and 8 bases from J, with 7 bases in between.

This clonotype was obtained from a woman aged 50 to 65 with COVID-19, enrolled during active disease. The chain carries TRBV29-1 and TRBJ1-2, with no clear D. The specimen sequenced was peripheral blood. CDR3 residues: CSVGEGYTF. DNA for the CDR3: TGCAGCGTGGGAGAAGGCTACACCTTC. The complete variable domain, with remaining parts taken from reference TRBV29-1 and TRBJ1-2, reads SAVISQKPSRDICQRGTSLTIQCQVDSQVTMMFWYRQQPGQSLTLIATANQGSEATYESGFVIDKFPISRPNLTFSTLTVSNMSPEDSSIYLCSVGEGYTFGSGTRLTVV.